This T cell receptor beta chain stems from a study of monozygotic twins with inflammatory bowel disease. This CDR3 is built from 15 residues. CDR1 and CDR2 (germline): SGHTA, FQGNSA. TCRdb re-called the 5' RACE reads and shows each CDR3 protein once, DNA omitted. Its clone listing holds fewer than 400,000 distinct CDR3 sequences. The origin of this receptor is a human donor with ulcerative colitis or Crohn's disease, or a healthy co-twin of an affected twin (not recorded which). Sequences were obtained from blood. The V gene is TRBV7-2, the J gene TRBJ2-7; the D call of TRBD1 rests on TCRdb alone, since no DNA is present to check it. CDR3 protein: CASSSVTGYTYEQYF.